Below, 2 T cell receptor beta chains from the same sample are listed, as sequenced in a study of T cells in localized non-small cell lung cancer. Using immunoSEQ multiplex PCR, the repertoire was profiled, and TCRdb retains in-frame clones only, with some absent. The table includes about 70,000 clones, 85% to 90% detected once. The sequencing used peripheral blood, collected before any cancer treatment. The receptors were sampled from a male donor older than 55 with stage III squamous cell lung carcinoma.

V and J are TRBV7-2 and TRBJ2-1, with 11 nucleotides matching TRBD2. The trim removed 5 bases at V and 6 bases at J, leaving 6 bases unmatched. Looked up from germline, CDR1 is SGHTA and CDR2 is FQGNSA. The CDR3 is made up of 15 amino acids. In DNA, the CDR3 is TGTGCCAGCAGCGCGACTAGCGGGACGGGCAATGAGCAGTTCTTC. This codes for CASSATSGTGNEQFF. Filled out from reference TRBV7-2 and TRBJ2-1, the complete variable domain reads GAGVSQSPSNKVTEKGKDVELRCDPISGHTALYWYRQSLGQGLEFLIYFQGNSAPDKSGLPSDRFSAERTGGSVSTLTIQRTQQEDSAVYLCASSATSGTGNEQFFGPGTRLTVL.

The rearrangement links TRBV6-1 to TRBJ1-5, with D unclear. V lost 4 bases to trimming and J lost 3 bases, with 1 base between them. There are 11 residues in the CDR3. CDR1 is MNHNS and CDR2 is SASEGT in the germline V gene. CDR3: CASSANQPQHF. CDR3 coding DNA: TGTGCCAGCAGTGCCAATCAGCCCCAGCATTTT.